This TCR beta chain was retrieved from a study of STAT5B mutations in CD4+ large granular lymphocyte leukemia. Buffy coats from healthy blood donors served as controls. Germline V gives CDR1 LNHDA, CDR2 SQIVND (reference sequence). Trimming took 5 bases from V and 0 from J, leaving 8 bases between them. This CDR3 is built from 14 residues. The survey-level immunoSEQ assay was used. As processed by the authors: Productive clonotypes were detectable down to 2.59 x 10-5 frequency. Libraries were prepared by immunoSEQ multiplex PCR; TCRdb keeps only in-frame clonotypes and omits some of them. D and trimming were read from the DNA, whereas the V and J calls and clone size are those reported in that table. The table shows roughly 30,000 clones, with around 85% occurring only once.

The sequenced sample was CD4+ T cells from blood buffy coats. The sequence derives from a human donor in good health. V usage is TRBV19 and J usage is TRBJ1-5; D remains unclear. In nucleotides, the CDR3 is TGTGCCAGTAGTCCCCTATATAGCAATCAGCCCCAGCATTTT. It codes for CASSPLYSNQPQHF.